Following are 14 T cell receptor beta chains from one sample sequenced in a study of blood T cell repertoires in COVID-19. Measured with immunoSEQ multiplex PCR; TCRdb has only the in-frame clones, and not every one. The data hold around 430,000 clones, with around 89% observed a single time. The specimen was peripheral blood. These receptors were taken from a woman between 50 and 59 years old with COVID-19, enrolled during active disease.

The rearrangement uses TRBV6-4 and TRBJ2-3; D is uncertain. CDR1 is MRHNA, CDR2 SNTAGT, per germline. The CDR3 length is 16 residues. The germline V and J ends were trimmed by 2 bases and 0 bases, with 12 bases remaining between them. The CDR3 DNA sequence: TGTGCCAGCAGTGACCCGACTGGAACTAGCACAGATACGCAGTATTTT. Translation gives CASSDPTGTSTDTQYF.

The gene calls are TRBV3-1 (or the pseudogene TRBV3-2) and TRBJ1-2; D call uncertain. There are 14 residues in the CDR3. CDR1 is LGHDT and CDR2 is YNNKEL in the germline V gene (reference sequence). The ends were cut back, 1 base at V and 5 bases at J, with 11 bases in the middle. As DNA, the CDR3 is TGTGCCAGCAGCCAAGGGCTAGTGCGATATGGCTACACCTTC. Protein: CASSQGLVRYGYTF.

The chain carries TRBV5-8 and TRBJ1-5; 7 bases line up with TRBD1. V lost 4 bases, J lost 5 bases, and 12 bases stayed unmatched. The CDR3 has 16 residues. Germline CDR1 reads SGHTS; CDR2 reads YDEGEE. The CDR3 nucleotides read TGTGCCAGCAGCCCCAGGTTAACAGGGGTCGATCAGCCCCAGCATTTT. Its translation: CASSPRLTGVDQPQHF.

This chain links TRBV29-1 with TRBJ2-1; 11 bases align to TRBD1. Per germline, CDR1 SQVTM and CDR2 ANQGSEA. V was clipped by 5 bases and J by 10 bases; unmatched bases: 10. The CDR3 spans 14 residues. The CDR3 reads CSVTTGQGAREQFF. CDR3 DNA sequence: TGCAGCGTTACAACCGGACAGGGGGCCCGGGAGCAGTTCTTC.

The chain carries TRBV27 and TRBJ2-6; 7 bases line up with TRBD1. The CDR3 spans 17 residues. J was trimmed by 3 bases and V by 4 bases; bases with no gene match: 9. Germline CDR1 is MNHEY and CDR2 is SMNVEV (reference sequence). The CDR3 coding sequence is TGTGCCAGCAGTTGGGTCAGGGGGACGGTTGGGGCCAACGTCCTGACTTTC. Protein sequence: CASSWVRGTVGANVLTF.

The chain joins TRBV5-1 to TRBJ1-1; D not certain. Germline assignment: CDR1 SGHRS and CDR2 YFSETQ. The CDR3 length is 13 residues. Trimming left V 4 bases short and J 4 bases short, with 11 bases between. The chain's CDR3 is CASSEALGTEAFF. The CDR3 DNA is TGCGCCAGCAGCGAGGCGCTGGGCACTGAAGCTTTCTTT.

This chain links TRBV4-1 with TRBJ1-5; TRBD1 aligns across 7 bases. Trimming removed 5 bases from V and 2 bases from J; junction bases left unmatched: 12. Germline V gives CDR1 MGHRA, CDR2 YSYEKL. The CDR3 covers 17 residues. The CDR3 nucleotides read TGCGCCAGCAGCACGCGACAGGGCCGATTGGGCAATCAGCCCCAGCATTTT. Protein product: CASSTRQGRLGNQPQHF.

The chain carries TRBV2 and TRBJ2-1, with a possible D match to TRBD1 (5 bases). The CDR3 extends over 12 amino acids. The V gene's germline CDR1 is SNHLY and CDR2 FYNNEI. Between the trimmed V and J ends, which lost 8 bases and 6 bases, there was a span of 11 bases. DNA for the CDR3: TGTGCCAGCTCACAGGTTGGCAATGAGCAGTTCTTC. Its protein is CASSQVGNEQFF. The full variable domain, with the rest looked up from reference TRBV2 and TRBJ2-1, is EPEVTQTPSHQVTQMGQEVILRCVPISNHLYFYWYRQILGQKVEFLVSFYNNEISEKSEIFDDQFSVERPDGSNFTLKIRSTKLEDSAMYFCASSQVGNEQFFGPGTRLTVL.

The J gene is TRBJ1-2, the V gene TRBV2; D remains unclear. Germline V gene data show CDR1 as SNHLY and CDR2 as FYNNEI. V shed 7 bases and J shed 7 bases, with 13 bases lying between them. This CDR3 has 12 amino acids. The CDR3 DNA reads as TGTGCCAGCACCGCGGCACGGTCTGGCTACACCTTC. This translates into CASTAARSGYTF.

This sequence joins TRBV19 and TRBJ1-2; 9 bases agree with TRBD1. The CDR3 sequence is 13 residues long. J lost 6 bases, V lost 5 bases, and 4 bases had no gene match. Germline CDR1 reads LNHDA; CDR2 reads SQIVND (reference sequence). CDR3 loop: CASSLRQGDGYTF. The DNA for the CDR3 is TGTGCCAGTAGTCTACGACAGGGGGATGGCTACACCTTC.

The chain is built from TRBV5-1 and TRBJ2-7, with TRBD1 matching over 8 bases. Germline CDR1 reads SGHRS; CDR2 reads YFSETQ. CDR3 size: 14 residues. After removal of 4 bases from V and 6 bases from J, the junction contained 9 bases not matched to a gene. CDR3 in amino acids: CASSVPGQVREQYF. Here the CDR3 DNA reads TGCGCCAGCAGCGTTCCGGGACAGGTCCGCGAGCAGTACTTC.

The CDR3 region has the DNA TGTGCCAGCAGTAGGGGACAGGGGGCGTCCGGGGAGCTGTTTTTT. Amino acid sequence: CASSRGQGASGELFF. V gene TRBV2 combines with J gene TRBJ2-2, with 12 positions matching TRBD1. CDR3 length equals 15 residues. Per the germline V gene, CDR1 is SNHLY and CDR2 is FYNNEI. V trimming: 5 bases; J trimming: 6 bases; junction bases outside the gene matches: 4.

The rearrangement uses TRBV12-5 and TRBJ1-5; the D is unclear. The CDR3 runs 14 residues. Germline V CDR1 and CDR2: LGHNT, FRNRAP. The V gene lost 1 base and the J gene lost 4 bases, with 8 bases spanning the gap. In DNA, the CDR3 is TGTGCTAGTGGTTTGGAGGGAGCTAATCAGCCCCAGCATTTT. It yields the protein CASGLEGANQPQHF.

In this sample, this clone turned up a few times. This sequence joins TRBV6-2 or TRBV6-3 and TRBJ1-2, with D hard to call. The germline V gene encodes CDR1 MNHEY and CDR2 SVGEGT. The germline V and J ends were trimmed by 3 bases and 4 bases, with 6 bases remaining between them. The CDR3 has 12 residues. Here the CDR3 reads CASSYTVYGYTF. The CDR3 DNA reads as TGTGCCAGCAGTTATACAGTCTATGGCTACACCTTC.